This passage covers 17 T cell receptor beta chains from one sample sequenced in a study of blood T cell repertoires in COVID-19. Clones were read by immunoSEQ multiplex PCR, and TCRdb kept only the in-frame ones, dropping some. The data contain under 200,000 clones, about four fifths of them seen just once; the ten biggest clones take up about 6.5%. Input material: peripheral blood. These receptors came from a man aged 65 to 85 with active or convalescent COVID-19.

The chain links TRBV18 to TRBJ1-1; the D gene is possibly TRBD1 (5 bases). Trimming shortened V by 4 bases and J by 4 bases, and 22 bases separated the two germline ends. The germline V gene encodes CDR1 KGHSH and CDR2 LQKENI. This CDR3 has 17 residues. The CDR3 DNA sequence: TGTGCCAGCTCACAGGGGCTGAGGCAGGGAGGAGGCACTGAAGCTTTCTTT. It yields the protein CASSQGLRQGGGTEAFF.

The CDR3: CASLAGRSTEAFF. CDR3 bases: TGTGCCAGTCTCGCGGGCAGGAGCACTGAAGCTTTCTTT. The genes are TRBV13 and TRBJ1-1; D is unclear. The CDR3 spans 13 residues. The V end was cut by 9 bases, the J end by 4 bases, with 15 bases between. Germline CDR1 PRHDT, CDR2 FYEKMQ (reference sequence).

CDR3 in amino acids: CASSSLGTGLGRQYF. CDR3 in DNA: TGTGCCAGCAGTTCCCTGGGGACAGGGCTTGGACGTCAGTACTTC. J is TRBJ2-5 and V is TRBV6-6, with TRBD1 identical over 9 bases. Trimming cost V 4 bases and J 11 bases; bases outside gene matches: 14. CDR1 is MNHNY and CDR2 is SVGAGI in the germline V gene (reference sequence). The CDR3 has 15 residues.

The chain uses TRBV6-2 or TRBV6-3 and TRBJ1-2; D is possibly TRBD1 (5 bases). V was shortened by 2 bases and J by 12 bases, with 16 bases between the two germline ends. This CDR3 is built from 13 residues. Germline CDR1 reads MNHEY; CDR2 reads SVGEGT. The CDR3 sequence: CASSYGRGKIDTF. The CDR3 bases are TGTGCCAGCAGTTACGGGAGGGGTAAGATCGACACCTTC.

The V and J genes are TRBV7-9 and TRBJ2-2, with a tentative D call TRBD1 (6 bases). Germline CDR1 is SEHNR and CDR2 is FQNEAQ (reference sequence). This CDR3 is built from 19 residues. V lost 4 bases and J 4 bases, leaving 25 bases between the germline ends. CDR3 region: CASSSTLVRNRGGTGELFF. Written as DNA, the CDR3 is TGTGCCAGCAGCTCAACCCTCGTGAGGAACCGAGGGGGCACCGGGGAGCTGTTTTTT.

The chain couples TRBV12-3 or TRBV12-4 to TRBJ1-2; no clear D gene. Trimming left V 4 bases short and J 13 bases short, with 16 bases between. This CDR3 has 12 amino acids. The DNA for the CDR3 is TGTGCCAGCAGTTCCCAGGCTTTTAGTGGCACCTTC. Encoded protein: CASSSQAFSGTF.

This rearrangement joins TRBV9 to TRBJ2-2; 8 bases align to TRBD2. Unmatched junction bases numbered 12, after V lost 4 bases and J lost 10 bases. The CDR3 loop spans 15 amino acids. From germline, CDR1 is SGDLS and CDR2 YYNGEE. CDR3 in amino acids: CASSPPGGGAKELFF. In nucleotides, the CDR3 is TGTGCCAGCAGCCCCCCGGGGGGGGGTGCGAAGGAGCTGTTTTTT.

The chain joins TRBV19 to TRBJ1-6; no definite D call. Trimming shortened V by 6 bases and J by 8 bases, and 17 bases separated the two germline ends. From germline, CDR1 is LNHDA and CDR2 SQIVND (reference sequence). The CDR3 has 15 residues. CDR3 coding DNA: TGTGCCAGTAGCCGAACCCCCGGGGTAGATTCACCCCTCCACTTT. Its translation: CASSRTPGVDSPLHF.

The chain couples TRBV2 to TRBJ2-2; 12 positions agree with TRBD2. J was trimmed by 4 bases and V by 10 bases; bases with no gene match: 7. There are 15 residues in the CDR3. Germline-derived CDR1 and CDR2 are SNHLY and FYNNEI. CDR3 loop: CAITGLAGITGELFF. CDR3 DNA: TGTGCCATCACCGGACTAGCGGGGATCACCGGGGAGCTGTTTTTT.

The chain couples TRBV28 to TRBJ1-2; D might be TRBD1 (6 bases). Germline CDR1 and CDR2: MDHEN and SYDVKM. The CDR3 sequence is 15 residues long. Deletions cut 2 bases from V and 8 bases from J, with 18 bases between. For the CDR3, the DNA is TGTGCCAGCAGTTTAGGGGGGGCCTGGAGTGGCGGCTACACCTTC. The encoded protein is CASSLGGAWSGGYTF.

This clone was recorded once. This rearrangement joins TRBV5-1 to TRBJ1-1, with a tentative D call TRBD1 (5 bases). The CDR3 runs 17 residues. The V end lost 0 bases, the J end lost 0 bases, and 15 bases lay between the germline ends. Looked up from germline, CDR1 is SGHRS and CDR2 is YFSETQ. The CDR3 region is CASSLEFGGGLNTEAFF. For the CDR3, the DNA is TGCGCCAGCAGCTTGGAATTTGGCGGGGGATTGAACACTGAAGCTTTCTTT.

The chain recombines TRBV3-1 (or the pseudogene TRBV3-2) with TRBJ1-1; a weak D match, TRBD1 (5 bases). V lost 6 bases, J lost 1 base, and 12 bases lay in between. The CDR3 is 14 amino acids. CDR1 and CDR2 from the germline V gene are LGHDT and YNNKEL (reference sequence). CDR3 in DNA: TGTGCCAGCAGTCTTAGGGGTTGGAACACTGAAGCTTTCTTT. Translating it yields CASSLRGWNTEAFF.

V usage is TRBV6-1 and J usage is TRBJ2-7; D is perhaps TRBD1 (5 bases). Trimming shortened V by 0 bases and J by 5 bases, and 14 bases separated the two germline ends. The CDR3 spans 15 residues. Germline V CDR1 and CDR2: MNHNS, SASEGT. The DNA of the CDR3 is TGTGCCAGCAGTGAAGCAAAGCAGGGAAAGAACGAGCAGTACTTC. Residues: CASSEAKQGKNEQYF.

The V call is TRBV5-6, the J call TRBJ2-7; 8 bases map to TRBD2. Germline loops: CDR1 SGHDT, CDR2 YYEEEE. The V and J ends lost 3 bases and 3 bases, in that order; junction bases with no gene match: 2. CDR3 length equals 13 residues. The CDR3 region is CASSSTSGYEQYF. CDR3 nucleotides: TGTGCCAGCAGCTCAACTAGCGGCTACGAGCAGTACTTC.

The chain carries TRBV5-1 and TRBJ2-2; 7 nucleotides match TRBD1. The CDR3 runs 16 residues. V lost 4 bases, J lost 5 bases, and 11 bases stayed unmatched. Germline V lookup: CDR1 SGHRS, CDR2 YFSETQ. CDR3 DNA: TGCGCCAGCAGCCCGGAGACAGGGCAGCCAACCGGGGAGCTGTTTTTT. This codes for CASSPETGQPTGELFF. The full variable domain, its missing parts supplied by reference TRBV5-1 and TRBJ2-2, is KAGVTQTPRYLIKTRGQQVTLSCSPISGHRSVSWYQQTPGQGLQFLFEYFSETQRNKGNFPGRFSGRQFSNSRSEMNVSTLELGDSALYLCASSPETGQPTGELFFGEGSRLTVL.

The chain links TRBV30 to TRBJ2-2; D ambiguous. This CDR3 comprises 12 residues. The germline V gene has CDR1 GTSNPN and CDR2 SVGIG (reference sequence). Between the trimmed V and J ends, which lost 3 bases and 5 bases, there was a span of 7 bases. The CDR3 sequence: CAWSYNTGELFF. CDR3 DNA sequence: TGTGCCTGGAGCTATAATACCGGGGAGCTGTTTTTT.

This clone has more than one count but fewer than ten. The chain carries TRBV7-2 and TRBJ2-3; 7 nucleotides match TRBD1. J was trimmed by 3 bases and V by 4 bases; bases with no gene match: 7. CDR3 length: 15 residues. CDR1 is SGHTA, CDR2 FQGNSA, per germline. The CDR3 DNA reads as TGTGCCAGCAGCTCGCCGGGACAGAAAACAGATACGCAGTATTTT. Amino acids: CASSSPGQKTDTQYF.